This TCR beta chain was obtained from a study of beta chain features in type 1 diabetes. About this clone: As yet, its antigen is unknown.

Every isolated RNA sample was fully reverse transcribed, so sequencing captured expressed TCRB transcripts. Measured with immunoSEQ multiplex PCR; TCRdb has only the in-frame clones, and not every one. The sample lists 600,000 or so clones; around an eighth were seen once. Germline V gives CDR1 MNHNY, CDR2 SVGAGI (reference sequence). The ends lost 8 bases at V and 2 bases at J; junction bases unmatched: 12. The CDR3 contains 16 residues. Overall study results and limits: Moderately but significantly shorter TCRB CDR3s were found in Type 1 diabetes patients in all four CD4+ subsets.

Specimen: naive CD4+ T cells from blood. V usage is TRBV6-6 and J usage is TRBJ2-4; 7 bases fit TRBD1. This sequence originates from a man younger than 40 with type 1 diabetes. CDR3: CASYEPGQTTKNIQYF. As DNA, the CDR3 is TGTGCCAGCTACGAGCCGGGACAGACAACCAAAAACATTCAGTACTTC.